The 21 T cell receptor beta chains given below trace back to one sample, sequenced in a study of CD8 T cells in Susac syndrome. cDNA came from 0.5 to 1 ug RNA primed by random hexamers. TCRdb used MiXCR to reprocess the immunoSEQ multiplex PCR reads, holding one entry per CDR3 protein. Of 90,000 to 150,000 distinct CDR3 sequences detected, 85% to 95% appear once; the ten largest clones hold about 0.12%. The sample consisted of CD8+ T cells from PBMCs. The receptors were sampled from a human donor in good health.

The DNA of the CDR3 is TGTGCCAGCAGTCTTTCGGGACTGGCGCGGGAGCAGTACTTC. As protein: CASSLSGLAREQYF. V usage is TRBV27 and J usage is TRBJ2-7; possible D gene TRBD2, 6 bases. There are 14 residues in the CDR3. With 5 bases removed from V and 7 bases from J, the gap between germline ends came to 18 bases. Germline values: CDR1 MNHEY, CDR2 SMNVEV (reference sequence).

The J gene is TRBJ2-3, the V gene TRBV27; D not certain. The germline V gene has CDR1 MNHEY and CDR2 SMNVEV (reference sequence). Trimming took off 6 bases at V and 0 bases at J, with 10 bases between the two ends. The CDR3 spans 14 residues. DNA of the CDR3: TGTGCCAGCAGCTTCCCGTCTAGCACAGATACGCAGTATTTT. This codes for CASSFPSSTDTQYF.

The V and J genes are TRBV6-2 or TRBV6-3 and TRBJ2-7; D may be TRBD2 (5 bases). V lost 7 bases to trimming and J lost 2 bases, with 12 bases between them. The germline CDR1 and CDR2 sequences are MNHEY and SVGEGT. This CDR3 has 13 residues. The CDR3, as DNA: TGTGCCAGCACCGAGGACTTTCCCTACGAGCAGTACTTC. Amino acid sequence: CASTEDFPYEQYF.

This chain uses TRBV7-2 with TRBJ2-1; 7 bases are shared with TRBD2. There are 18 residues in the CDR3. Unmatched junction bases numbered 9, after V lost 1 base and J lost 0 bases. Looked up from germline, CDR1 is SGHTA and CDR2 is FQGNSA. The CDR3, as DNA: TGTGCCAGCAGCTTAGTTTCAATGCGGGGGAGCTCCTACAATGAGCAGTTCTTC. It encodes CASSLVSMRGSSYNEQFF.

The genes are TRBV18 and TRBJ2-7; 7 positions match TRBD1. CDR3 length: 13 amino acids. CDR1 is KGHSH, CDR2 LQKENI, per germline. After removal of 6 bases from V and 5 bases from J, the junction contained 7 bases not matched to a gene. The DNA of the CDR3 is TGTGCCAGCTCCTCGACAGGGATCAACGAGCAGTACTTC. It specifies CASSSTGINEQYF.

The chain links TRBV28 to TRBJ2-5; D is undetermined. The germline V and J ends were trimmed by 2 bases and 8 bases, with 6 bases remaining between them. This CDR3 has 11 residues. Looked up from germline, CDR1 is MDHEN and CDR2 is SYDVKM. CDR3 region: CASSLVGTQYF. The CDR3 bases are TGTGCCAGCAGTTTAGTAGGAACCCAGTACTTC.

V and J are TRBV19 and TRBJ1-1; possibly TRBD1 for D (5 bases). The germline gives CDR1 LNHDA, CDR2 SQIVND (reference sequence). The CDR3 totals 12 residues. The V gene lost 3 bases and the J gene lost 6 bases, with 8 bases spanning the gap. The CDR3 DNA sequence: TGTGCCAGTAGTATCGGAGGGGCTGAAGCTTTCTTT. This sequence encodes CASSIGGAEAFF.

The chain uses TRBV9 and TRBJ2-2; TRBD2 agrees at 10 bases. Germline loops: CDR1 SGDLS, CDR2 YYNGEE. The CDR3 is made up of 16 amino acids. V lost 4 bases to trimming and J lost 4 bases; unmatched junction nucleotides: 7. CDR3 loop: CASSSTLAGATGELFF. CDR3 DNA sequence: TGTGCCAGCAGCTCTACTCTAGCGGGGGCCACCGGGGAGCTGTTTTTT.

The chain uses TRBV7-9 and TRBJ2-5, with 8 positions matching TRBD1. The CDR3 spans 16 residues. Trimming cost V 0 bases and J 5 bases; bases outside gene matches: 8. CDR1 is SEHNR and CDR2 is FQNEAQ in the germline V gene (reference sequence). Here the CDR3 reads CASSLAGIRGRETQYF. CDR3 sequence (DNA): TGTGCCAGCAGCTTAGCGGGAATCAGGGGGCGGGAGACCCAGTACTTC.

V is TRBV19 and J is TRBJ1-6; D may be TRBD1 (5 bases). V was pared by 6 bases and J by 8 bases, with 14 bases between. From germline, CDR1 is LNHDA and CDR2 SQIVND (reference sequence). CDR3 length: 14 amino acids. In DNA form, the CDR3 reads TGTGCCAGTAGGAAAACTTCGGGGGATTCACCCCTCCACTTT. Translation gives CASRKTSGDSPLHF.

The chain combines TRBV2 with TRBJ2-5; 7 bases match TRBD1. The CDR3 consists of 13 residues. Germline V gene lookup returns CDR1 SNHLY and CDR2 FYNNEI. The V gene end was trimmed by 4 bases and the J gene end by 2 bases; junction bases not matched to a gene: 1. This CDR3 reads CASSADRQETQYF. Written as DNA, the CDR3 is TGTGCCAGCAGTGCGGACAGGCAAGAGACCCAGTACTTC.

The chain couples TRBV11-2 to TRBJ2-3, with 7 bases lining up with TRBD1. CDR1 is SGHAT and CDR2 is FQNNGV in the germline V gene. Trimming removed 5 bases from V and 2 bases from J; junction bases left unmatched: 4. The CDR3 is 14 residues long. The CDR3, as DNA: TGTGCCAGCAGCCGGGACAGTGCCACAGATACGCAGTATTTT. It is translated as CASSRDSATDTQYF.

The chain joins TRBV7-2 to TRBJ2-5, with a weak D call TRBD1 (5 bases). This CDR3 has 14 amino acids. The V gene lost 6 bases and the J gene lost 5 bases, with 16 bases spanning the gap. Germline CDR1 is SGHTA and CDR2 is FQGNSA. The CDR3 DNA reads TGTGCCAGCAGTCTCTACGGCGCAGGGGAGACCCAGTACTTC. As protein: CASSLYGAGETQYF. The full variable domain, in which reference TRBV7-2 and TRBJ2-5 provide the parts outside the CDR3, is GAGVSQSPSNKVTEKGKDVELRCDPISGHTALYWYRQSLGQGLEFLIYFQGNSAPDKSGLPSDRFSAERTGGSVSTLTIQRTQQEDSAVYLCASSLYGAGETQYFGPGTRLLVL.

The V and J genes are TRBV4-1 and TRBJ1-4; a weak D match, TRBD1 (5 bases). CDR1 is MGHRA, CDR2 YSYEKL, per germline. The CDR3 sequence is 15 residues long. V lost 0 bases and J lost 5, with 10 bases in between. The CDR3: CASSQDPRGNEKLFF. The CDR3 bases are TGCGCCAGCAGCCAAGATCCGAGGGGCAATGAAAAACTGTTTTTT.

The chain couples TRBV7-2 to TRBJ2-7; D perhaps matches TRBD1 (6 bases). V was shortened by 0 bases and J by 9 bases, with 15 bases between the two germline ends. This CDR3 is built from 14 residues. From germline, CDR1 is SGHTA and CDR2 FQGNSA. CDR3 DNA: TGTGCCAGCAGCTTAGCAACAGGGTCAGGCGCGCAGTACTTC. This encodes CASSLATGSGAQYF.

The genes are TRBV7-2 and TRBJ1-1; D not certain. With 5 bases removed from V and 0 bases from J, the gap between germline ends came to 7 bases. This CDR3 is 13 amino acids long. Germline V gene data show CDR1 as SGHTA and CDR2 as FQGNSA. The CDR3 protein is CASSVSLNTEAFF. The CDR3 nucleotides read TGTGCCAGCAGCGTCTCACTGAACACTGAAGCTTTCTTT.

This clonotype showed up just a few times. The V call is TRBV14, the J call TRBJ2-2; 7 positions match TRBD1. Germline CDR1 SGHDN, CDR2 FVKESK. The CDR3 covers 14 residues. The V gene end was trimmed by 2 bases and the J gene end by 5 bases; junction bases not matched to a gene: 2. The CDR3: CASSQQQGTGELFF. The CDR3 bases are TGTGCCAGCAGCCAACAACAGGGGACCGGGGAGCTGTTTTTT.

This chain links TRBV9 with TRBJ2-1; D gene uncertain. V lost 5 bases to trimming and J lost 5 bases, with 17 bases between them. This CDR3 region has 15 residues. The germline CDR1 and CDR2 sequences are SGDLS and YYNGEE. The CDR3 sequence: CASSGRLAKHNEQFF. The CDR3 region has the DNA TGTGCCAGCAGTGGAAGACTGGCCAAGCACAATGAGCAGTTCTTC.

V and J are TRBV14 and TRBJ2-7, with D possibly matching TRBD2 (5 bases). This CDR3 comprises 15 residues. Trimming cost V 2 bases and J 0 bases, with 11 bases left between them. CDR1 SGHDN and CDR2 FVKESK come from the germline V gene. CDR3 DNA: TGTGCCAGCAGCCAAATCCAGCGGTACTCCTACGAGCAGTACTTC. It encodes CASSQIQRYSYEQYF.

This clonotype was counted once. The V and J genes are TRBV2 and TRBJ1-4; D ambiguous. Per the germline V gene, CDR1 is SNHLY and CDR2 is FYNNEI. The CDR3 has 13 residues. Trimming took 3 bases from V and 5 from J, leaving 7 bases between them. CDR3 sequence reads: CASSDYNNEKLFF. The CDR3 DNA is TGTGCCAGCAGTGATTACAACAATGAAAAACTGTTTTTT.

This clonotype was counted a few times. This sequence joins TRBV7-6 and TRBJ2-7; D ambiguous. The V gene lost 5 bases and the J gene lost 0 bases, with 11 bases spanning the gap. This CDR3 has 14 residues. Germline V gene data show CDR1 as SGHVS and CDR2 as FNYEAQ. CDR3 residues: CASSQRYFSYEQYF. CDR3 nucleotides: TGTGCCAGCAGCCAGAGGTATTTCTCCTACGAGCAGTACTTC.